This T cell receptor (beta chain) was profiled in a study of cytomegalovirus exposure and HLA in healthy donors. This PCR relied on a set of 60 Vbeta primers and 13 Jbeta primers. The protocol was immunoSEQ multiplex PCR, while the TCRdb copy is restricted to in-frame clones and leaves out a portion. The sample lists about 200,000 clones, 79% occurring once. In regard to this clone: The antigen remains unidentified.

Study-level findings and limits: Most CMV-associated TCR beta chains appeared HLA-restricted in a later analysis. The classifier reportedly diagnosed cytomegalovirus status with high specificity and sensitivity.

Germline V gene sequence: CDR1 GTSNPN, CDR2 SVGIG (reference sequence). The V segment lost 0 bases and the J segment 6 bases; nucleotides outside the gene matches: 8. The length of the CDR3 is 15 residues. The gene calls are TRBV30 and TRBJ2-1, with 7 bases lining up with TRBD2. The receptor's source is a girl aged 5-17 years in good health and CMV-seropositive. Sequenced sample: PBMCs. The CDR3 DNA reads TGTGCCTGGAGTGTAGATGTGGGGGGGATCAATGAGCAGTTCTTC. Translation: CAWSVDVGGINEQFF.